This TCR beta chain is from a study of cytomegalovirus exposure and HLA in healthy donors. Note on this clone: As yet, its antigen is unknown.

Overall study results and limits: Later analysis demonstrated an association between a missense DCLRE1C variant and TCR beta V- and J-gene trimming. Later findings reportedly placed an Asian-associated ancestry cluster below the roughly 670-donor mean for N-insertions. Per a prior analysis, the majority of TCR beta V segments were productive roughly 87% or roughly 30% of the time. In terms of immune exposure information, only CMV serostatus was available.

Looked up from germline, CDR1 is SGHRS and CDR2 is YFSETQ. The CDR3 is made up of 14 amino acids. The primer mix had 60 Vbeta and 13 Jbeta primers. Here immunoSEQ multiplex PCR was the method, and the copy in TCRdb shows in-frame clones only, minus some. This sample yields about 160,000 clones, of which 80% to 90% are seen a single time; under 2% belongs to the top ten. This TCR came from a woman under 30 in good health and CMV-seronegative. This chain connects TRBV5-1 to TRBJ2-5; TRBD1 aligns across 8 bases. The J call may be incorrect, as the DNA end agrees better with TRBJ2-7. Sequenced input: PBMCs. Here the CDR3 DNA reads TGCGCCAGCAGCTTGGGACAGGGGAGACACGAGCAGTACTTC. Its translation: CASSLGQGRHEQYF.